The source of this T cell receptor (beta chain) is a study of control samples from healthy donors and cancer patients. The germline CDR1 and CDR2 sequences are LNHDA and SQIVND (reference sequence). Trimming shortened V by 6 bases and J by 3 bases, and 17 bases separated the two germline ends. The CDR3 loop spans 15 amino acids. Method: immunoSEQ multiplex PCR; TCRdb's copy keeps in-frame clones and lacks some. The top ten hold roughly 1.3% of the sample, which has about 180,000 clones, roughly 90% seen once. The receptor was isolated from a woman aged 45 to 65 in good health. The sequencing input was blood. The gene calls are TRBV19 and TRBJ1-1; no clear D. Here the CDR3 DNA reads TGTGCCAGTAGCGACACGGGATTCAAGTACACTGAAGCTTTCTTT. Translation: CASSDTGFKYTEAFF.